Given below is one TCR beta chain in context. Per the germline V gene, CDR1 is SGHAT and CDR2 is FQNNGV. The CDR3 has 16 amino acids. A second 7 to 11 cycle PCR used barcoded and J-beta primers. TCRdb independently ran MiXCR on the 5' RACE reads; one entry per CDR3 protein. The sample shows about 1.8 million distinct CDR3 sequences, just under 50% of them seen only once. The data derive from a study of blood T cells in healthy people across ages. Study information: Capture by template switching was about one barcoded beta molecule per two T cells.

The clonotype was recovered from a middle-aged woman in good health. The chain carries TRBV11-2 and TRBJ2-4; 11 bases are a match to TRBD2. Near its end, the DNA agrees better with TRBJ2-7, so the J call may be wrong. Input material: blood. This chain's CDR3 is CASSLRASGGPYEQYF. DNA for the CDR3: TGTGCCAGCAGCTTAAGGGCTAGCGGGGGGCCTTACGAGCAGTACTTC.